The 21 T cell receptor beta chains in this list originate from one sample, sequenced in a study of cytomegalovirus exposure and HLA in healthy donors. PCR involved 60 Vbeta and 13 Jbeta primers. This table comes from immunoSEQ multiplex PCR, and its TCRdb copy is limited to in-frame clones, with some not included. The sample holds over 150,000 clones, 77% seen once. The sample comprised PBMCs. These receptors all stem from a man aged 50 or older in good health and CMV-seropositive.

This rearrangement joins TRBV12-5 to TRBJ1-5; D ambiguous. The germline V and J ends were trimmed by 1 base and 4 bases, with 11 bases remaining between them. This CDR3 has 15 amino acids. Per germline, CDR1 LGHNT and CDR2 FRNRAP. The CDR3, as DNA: TGTGCTAGTGGTTTGGCCGGAGGAGGGAATCAGCCCCAGCATTTT. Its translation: CASGLAGGGNQPQHF.

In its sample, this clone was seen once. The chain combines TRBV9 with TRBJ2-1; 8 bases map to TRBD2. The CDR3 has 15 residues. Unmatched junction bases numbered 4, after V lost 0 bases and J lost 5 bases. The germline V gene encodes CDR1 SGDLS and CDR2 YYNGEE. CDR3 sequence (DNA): TGTGCCAGCAGCGTAGTGGCTAGCGGGCACAATGAGCAGTTCTTC. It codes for CASSVVASGHNEQFF.

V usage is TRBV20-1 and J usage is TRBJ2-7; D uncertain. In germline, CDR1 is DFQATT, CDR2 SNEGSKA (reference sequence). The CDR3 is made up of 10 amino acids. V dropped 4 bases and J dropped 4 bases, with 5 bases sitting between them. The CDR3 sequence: CSANGYEQYF. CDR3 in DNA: TGCAGTGCTAACGGGTACGAGCAGTACTTC.

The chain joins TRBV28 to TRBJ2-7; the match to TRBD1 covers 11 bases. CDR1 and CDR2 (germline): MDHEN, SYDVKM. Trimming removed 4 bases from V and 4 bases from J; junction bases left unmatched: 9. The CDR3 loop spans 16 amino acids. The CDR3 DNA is TGTGCCAGCAGTTCCCGGGCCGGGACAGGGGGTTACGAGCAGTACTTC. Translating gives CASSSRAGTGGYEQYF.

CDR3 sequence: CASSPPGTENEQFF. The CDR3 DNA follows: TGTGCCAGCTCACCACCCGGGACAGAGAATGAGCAGTTCTTC. This chain joins TRBV18 and TRBJ2-1; 7 positions agree with TRBD1. There are 14 residues in the CDR3. In germline, CDR1 is KGHSH, CDR2 LQKENI. The V segment lost 0 bases and the J segment 7 bases; nucleotides outside the gene matches: 3.

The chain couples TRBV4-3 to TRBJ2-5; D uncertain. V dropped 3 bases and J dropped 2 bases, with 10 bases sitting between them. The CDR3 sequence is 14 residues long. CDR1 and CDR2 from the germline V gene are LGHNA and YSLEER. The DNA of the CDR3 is TGCGCCAGCAGCCAGGTCAGGCAGCAAGAGACCCAGTACTTC. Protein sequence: CASSQVRQQETQYF.

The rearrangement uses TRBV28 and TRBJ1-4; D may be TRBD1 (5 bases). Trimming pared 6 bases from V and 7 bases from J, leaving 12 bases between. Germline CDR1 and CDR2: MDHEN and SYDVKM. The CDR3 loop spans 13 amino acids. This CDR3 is CASSQGNREKLFF. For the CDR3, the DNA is TGTGCCAGCAGCCAGGGAAACCGTGAAAAACTGTTTTTT.

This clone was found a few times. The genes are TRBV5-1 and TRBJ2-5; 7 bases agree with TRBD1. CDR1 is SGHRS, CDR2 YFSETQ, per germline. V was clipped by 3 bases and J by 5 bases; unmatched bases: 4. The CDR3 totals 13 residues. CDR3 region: CASSSGGRETQYF. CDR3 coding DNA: TGCGCCAGCAGCTCAGGGGGTAGGGAGACCCAGTACTTC.

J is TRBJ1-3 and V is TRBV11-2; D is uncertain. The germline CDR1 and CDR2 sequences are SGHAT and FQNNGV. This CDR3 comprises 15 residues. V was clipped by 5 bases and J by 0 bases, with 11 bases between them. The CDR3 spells CASSREGSSGNTIYF. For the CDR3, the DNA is TGTGCCAGCAGCCGGGAGGGAAGCTCTGGAAACACCATATATTTT.

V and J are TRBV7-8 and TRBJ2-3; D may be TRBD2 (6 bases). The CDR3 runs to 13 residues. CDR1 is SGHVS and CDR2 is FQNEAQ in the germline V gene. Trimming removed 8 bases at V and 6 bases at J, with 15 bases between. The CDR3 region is CASQLALSDTQYF. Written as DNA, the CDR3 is TGTGCCAGCCAGCTAGCGCTTAGCGATACGCAGTATTTT. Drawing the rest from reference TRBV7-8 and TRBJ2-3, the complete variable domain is GAGVSQSPRYKVAKRGQDVALRCDPISGHVSLFWYQQALGQGPEFLTYFQNEAQLDKSGLPSDRFFAERPEGSVSTLKIQRTQQEDSAVYLCASQLALSDTQYFGPGTRLTVL.

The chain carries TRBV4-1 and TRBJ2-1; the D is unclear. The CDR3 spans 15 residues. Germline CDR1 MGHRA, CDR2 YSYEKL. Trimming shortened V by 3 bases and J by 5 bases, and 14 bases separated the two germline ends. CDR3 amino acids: CASSQRNGIDNEQFF. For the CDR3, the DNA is TGCGCCAGCAGCCAGAGGAATGGAATCGACAATGAGCAGTTCTTC.

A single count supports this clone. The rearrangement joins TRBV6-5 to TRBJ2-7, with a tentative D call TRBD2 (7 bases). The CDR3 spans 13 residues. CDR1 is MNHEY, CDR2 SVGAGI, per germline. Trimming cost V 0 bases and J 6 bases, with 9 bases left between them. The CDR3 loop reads CASSYSGGGEQYF. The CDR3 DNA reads TGTGCCAGCAGTTACTCAGGGGGGGGCGAGCAGTACTTC.

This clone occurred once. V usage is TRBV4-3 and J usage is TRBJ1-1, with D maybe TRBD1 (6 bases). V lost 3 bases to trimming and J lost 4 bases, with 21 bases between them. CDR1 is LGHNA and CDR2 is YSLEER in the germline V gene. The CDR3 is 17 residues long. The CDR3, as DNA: TGCGCCAGCAGCCATGTAGAAATAACAGGGTTGATCACTGAAGCTTTCTTT. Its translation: CASSHVEITGLITEAFF.

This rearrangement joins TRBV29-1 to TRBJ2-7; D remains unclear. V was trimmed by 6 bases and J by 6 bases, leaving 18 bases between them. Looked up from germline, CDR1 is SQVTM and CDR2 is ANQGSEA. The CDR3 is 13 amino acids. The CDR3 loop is CSVAFAAHSEQYF. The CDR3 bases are TGCAGCGTAGCTTTTGCGGCCCATAGCGAGCAGTACTTC.

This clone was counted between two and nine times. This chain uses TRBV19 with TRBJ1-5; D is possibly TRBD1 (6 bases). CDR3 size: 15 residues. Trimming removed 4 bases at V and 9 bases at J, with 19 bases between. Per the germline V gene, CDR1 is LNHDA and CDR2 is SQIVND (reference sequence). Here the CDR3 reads CASSSPDWQGGPQHF. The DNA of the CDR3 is TGTGCCAGTAGTAGTCCGGACTGGCAAGGGGGGCCCCAGCATTTT. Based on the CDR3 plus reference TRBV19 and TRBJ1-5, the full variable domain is DGGITQSPKYLFRKEGQNVTLSCEQNLNHDAMYWYRQDPGQGLRLIYYSQIVNDFQKGDIAEGYSVSREKKESFPLTVTSAQKNPTAFYLCASSSPDWQGGPQHFGDGTRLSIL.

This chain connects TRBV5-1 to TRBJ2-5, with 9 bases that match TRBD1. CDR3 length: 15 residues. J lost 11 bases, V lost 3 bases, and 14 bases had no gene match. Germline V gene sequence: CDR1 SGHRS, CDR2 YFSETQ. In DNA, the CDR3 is TGCGCCAGCAGCTGGACACAGGGGGCGCAGGCAGGGCAGTACTTC. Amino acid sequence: CASSWTQGAQAGQYF.

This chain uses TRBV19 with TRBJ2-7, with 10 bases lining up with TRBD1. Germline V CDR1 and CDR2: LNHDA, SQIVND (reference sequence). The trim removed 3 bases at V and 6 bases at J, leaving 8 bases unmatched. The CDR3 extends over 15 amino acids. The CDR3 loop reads CASSITGTGVSEQYF. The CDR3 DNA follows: TGTGCCAGTAGTATCACCGGGACAGGGGTGAGCGAGCAGTACTTC.

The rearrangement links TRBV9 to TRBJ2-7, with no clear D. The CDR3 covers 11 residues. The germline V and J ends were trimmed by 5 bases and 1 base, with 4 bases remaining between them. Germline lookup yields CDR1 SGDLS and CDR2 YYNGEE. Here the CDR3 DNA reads TGTGCCAGCAGTCCTTCCTACGAGCAGTACTTC. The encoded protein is CASSPSYEQYF.

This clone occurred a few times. The CDR3 region is CASSKVQANQPQHF. CDR3 DNA sequence: TGTGCCAGTTCAAAGGTCCAGGCTAATCAGCCCCAGCATTTT. V is TRBV28 and J is TRBJ1-5; no definite D call. The CDR3 sequence is 14 residues long. Trimming left V 9 bases short and J 4 bases short, with 16 bases between. Germline CDR1 MDHEN, CDR2 SYDVKM.

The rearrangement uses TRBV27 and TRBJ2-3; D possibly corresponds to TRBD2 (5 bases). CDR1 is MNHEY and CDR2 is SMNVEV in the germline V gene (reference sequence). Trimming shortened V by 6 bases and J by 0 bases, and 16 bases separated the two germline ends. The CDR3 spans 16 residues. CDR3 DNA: TGTGCCAGCAGAACAAACGGACTCTTTAGCACAGATACGCAGTATTTT. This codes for CASRTNGLFSTDTQYF.

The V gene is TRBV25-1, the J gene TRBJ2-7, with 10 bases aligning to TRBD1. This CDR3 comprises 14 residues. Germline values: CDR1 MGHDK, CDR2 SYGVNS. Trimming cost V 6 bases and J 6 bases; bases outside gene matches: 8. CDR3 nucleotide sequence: TGTGCCAGCAGGGAGGGACAGGGGATTCCCGAGCAGTACTTC. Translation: CASREGQGIPEQYF.